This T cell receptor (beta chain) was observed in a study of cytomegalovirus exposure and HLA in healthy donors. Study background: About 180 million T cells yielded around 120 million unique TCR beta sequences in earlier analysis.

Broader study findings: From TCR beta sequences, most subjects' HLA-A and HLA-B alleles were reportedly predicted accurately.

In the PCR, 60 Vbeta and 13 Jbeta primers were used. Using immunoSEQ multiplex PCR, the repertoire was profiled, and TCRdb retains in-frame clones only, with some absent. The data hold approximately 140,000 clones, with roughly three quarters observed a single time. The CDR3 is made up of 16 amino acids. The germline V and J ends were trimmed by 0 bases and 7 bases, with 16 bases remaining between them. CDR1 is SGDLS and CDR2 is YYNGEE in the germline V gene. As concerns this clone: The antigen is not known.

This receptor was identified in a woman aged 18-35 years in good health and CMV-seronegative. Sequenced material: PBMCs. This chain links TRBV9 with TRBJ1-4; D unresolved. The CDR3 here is CASSVGTALRGEKLFF. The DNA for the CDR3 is TGTGCCAGCAGCGTAGGTACGGCGCTCAGAGGTGAAAAACTGTTTTTT.